The rows below give T cell receptor beta chains drawn from one sample of a study of blood T cells in healthy people across ages. Via MiXCR, TCRdb re-called the 5' RACE reads, giving one row per CDR3 protein. The sample consists of around 990,000 distinct CDR3 sequences, under 30% of them appearing once. Another study also made use of these data, one on T cells of mothers and their children.

Sequenced input: blood. These receptors came from a girl aged 2 to 9 in good health. The CDR3 runs from the conserved cysteine through the conserved F or W. Each record gives: clone size, J gene, V gene, D gene, CDR3 DNA, CDR3 protein. D genes are given only for firm matches. The size of a clone is reported for some rows only, either as once, few or many, or as a class for expanded clones.

>few|TRBJ1-1|TRBV20-1|NA
TGCAGTCCCAAGCGGGGTCAGAACACTGAAGCTTTCTTT
CSPKRGQNTEAFF
>NA|TRBJ2-3|TRBV7-3|NA
TGTGCCAGCAGCCAGGGGTGGGGAACTCTCACAGATACGCAGTATTTT
CASSQGWGTLTDTQYF
>NA|TRBJ2-5|TRBV20-1|NA
TGCAGTGCTAGCTCCTCGCAGGGAGAGACCCAGTACTTC
CSASSSQGETQYF
>few|TRBJ1-2|TRBV29-1|TRBD1
TGCAGCGTTGGTGAGGGACAGGGAAATTCCTATGGCTACACCTTC
CSVGEGQGNSYGYTF
>many|TRBJ2-7|TRBV6-2/TRBV6-3|NA
TGTGCCAGCAGTTACTTTTCCGAGCAGTACTTC
CASSYFSEQYF
>NA|TRBJ1-6|TRBV7-9|NA
TGTGCCAGCAGCTTAGTTCTGGTCGGCTCACCCCTCCACTTT
CASSLVLVGSPLHF
>NA|TRBJ1-1|TRBV7-3|NA
TGTGCCAGCAGCTTAGGATGGGCGGCTGAAGCTTTCTTT
CASSLGWAAEAFF
>NA|TRBJ2-5|TRBV29-1|NA
TGCAGCGTGGGGAACTCCCAAGAGACCCAGTACTTC
CSVGNSQETQYF
>NA|TRBJ2-3|TRBV5-1|NA
TGCGCCAGCAGCCGGCCCTCAGATACGCAGTATTTT
CASSRPSDTQYF
>few|TRBJ2-5|TRBV20-1|NA
TGCAGTGCGGGGGAGTTGGGGCACCAAGAGACCCAGTACTTC
CSAGELGHQETQYF
>NA|TRBJ2-1|TRBV19|NA
TGTGCCAGTAGTATCAATAAACTAGCTCCCAATGAGCAGTTCTTC
CASSINKLAPNEQFF
>NA|TRBJ1-6|TRBV27|NA
TGTGCCAGCAGTCCCCTCCGCGTCTATAATTCACCCCTCCACTTT
CASSPLRVYNSPLHF
>NA|TRBJ1-4|TRBV5-1|NA
TGCGCCAGCAGCTCGCTGGAAGGGTACGGTGAAAAACTGTTTTTT
CASSSLEGYGEKLFF
>few|TRBJ1-4|TRBV6-1|TRBD1
TGTGCCAGCACCGGGGGGGGACAGGAGATTAATGAAAAACTGTTTTTT
CASTGGGQEINEKLFF
>few|TRBJ2-5|TRBV4-1|TRBD2
TGCGCCAGCAGCTCTACTAGCGGGAGTACCGCAGAGACCCAGTACTTC
CASSSTSGSTAETQYF
>NA|TRBJ2-5|TRBV12-3/TRBV12-4|NA
TGTGCCACCGGACGACAGATACAAGAGACCCAGTGCTTC
CATGRQIQETQCF
>NA|TRBJ1-1|TRBV7-2|NA
TGTGCCAGCAGCCCTGTTGACCGGTTGAACACTGAAGCTTTCTTT
CASSPVDRLNTEAFF
>few|TRBJ2-1|TRBV20-1|TRBD2
TGCAGTGCTATTTCGACTAGCGGGACCTACAATGAGCAGTTCTTC
CSAISTSGTYNEQFF
>few|TRBJ2-1|TRBV24-1|NA
TGTGCCACCAGTGACCCTGGTCGGGACAATGAGCAGTTCTTC
CATSDPGRDNEQFF
>NA|TRBJ2-5|TRBV7-2|TRBD2
TGTGCCAGCAGCTTATTAAATGTGGGGAGCGGGGGGGCAAGGGAGACCCAGTACTTC
CASSLLNVGSGGARETQYF
>NA|TRBJ2-7|TRBV13|NA
TGTGCCAGCAGCTCGGGGGACTCGAGTGCGTGCTTC
CASSSGDSSACF
>NA|TRBJ1-2|TRBV29-1|NA
TGCAGCGTTGGTGGGTATAACTATGGCTACACCTTC
CSVGGYNYGYTF
>NA|TRBJ1-2|TRBV4-1|NA
TGCGCCAGCAGCCAAGATCCAGAGTACTATGGCTACACCTTC
CASSQDPEYYGYTF
>few|TRBJ2-7|TRBV4-2|NA
TGTGCCAGCAGCCAAGACAGGGAATCTTCCTACGAGCAGTACTTC
CASSQDRESSYEQYF
>many|TRBJ2-5|TRBV7-2|TRBD2
TGTGCCAGCAGCCCCCTAGCGGGTGGGGCAGAGACCCAGTACTTC
CASSPLAGGAETQYF
>NA|TRBJ1-1|TRBV5-1|NA
TGCGCCAGCAGCCCGGGACGCACCGGCACTGAAGCTCTCTTT
CASSPGRTGTEALF
>few|TRBJ2-4|TRBV3-1|NA
TGTGCCAGCAGCCACGCAGGGGACATTCAGTACTTC
CASSHAGDIQYF
>few|TRBJ2-3|TRBV9|NA
TGTGCCAGCGGCCCAGGAGATACGCAGTATTTT
CASGPGDTQYF